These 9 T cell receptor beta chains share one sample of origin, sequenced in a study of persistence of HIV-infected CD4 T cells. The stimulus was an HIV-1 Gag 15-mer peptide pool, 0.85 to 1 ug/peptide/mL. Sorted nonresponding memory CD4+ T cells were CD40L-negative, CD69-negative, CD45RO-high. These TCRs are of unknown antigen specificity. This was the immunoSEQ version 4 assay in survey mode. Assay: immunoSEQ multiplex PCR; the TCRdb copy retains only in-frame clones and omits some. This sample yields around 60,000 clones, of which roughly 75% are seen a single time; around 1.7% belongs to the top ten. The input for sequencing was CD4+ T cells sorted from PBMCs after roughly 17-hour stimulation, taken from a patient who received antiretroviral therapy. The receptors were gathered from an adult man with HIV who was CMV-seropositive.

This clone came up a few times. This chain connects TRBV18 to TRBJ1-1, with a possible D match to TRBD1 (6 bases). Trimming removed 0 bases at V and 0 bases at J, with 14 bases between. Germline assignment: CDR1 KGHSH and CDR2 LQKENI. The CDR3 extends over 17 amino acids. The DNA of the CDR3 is TGTGCCAGCTCACCACCCCTAGGGGGGGGTGTGAACACTGAAGCTTTCTTT. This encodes CASSPPLGGGVNTEAFF.

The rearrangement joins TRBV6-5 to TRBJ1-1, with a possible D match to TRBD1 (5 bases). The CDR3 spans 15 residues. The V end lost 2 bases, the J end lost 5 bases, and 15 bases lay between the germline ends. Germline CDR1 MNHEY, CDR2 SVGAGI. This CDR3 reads CASSYDQGSGTEAFF. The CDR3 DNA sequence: TGTGCCAGCAGTTACGACCAGGGCTCCGGGACTGAAGCTTTCTTT.

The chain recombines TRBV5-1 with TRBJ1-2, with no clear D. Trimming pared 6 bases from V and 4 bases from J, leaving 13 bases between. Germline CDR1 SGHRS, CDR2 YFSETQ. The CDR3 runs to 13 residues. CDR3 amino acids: CASTLGGPYGYTF. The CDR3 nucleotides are TGCGCCAGCACCCTGGGAGGACCCTATGGCTACACCTTC.

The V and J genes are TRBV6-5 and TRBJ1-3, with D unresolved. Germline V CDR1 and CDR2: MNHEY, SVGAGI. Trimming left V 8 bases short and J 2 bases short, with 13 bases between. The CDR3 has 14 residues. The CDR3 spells CASHLRDPGNTIYF. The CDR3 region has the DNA TGTGCCAGCCACTTGAGAGACCCTGGAAACACCATATATTTT.

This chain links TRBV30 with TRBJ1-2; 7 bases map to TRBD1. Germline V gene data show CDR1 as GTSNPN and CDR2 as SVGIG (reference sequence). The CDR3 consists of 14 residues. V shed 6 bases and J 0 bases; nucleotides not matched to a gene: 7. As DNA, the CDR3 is TGTGCCTGTCTAAGAGGGACAGCTAACTATGGCTACACCTTC. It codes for CACLRGTANYGYTF.

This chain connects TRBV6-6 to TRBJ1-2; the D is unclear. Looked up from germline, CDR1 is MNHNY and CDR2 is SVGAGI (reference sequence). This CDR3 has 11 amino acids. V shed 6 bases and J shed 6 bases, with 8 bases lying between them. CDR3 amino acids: CASSKLNGYTF. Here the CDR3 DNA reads TGTGCCAGCAGCAAGCTCAATGGCTACACCTTC.

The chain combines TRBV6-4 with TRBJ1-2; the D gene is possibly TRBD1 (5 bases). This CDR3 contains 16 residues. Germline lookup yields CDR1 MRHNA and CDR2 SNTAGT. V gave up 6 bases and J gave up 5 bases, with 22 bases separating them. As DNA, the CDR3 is TGTGCCAGCAGCCCGACAGCGCTTCTCGGGGTATATGGCTACACCTTC. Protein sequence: CASSPTALLGVYGYTF.

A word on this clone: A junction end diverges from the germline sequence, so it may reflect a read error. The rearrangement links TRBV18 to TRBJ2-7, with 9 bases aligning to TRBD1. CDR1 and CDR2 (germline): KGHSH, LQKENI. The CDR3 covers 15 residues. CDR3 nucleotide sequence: TGTGCCAGCTCTAATACAGGGGGCGCCGAAATCACCGGCTCATTC. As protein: CASSNTGGAEITGSF.

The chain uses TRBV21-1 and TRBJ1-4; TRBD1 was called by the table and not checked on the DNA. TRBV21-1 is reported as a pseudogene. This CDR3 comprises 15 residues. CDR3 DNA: TGTGCCAGCAGCAAATATGGGACAGGGGATGAAAAATTGTTTTTT. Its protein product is CASSKYGTGDEKLFF.